This T cell receptor (beta chain) was identified during a study of blood T cell repertoires in COVID-19 (TCRdb year 2020). Study-wide context: Collaborator samples came from the United States, Italy and Spain and covered acute and convalescent phases of COVID-19. Samples came from the ongoing ImmuneRACE study (first 160 participants) plus 1,254 subjects from 6 global collaborators. Subjects who had been exposed to COVID-19, were actively infected with it, or had recovered from it provided the deeply sampled blood TCRbeta repertoires that made up the dataset. The repertoires were released in a freely available public database intended as a resource for research on the immune response to SARS-CoV-2. Where available, HLA class I and class II types were taken from metadata supplied by the sample provider and were not determined by assay-based typing. The material from the prospective study consisted of cDNA or gDNA derived from T cells, B-cell-depleted T cells, or PBMCs. Sample metadata almost always included a de-identified subject ID, COVID-19 status, age in years and sex. The full study reports these points: The quantity of clinical and demographic metadata differed by source and by participant and was supplied without curation.

TCRbeta CDR3 regions were amplified from genomic DNA by means of the immunoSEQ Assay, a bias-controlled multiplex PCR. The study's own analysis went as follows. Within the assay, amplification of reference gene primers was used to estimate how many nucleated cells each sample contained. Sequence reads were collapsed and filtered to measure the absolute abundance of every unique TCRbeta CDR3 rearrangement. For each sample, productive Simpson clonality was calculated as the square root of Simpson's diversity index over productive rearrangements. TCRdb limited this immuneACCESS table to in-frame rearrangements with V and J called. A share of clones is missing; checked studies link under half to unresolved V genes, and the rest is unexplained. That table is the source of V, J and clone size, and D and trimming were worked out from the DNA. A total of about 170,000 clones appear in this sample, around four fifths of them only once. The top ten clones comprise roughly 8.1% of the sample.

One collaborating source in Seattle enrolled patients during active infection and followed them longitudinally through the course of disease. Each collaborating institution followed its own protocols to collect whole blood in K2EDTA tubes. For TCRbeta analysis, collaborators shipped samples as frozen whole blood, isolated PBMCs, or DNA extracted from either of those sample types. The CDR3 goes from the cysteine to the phenylalanine over 14 residues. Only the CDR3 DNA stays, 42 bases, in frame from base 1. CDR1 and CDR2, looked up from the germline V gene (reference sequence), are LNHDA and SQIVND. V is shortened by 3 bases, J by 1 base, and the region joining them spans 9 bases. As for this clone: The antigen this receptor binds is unknown. No base quality values were provided; no much bigger clone lies one nucleotide off.

Material for sequencing was peripheral blood. The receptor chain draws on TRBV19 and TRBJ1-1; TRBD1 could be the D gene, as 5 bases match. The TCR originated in a woman of 80 years or more with COVID-19, enrolled during active disease. The sequenced DNA is TGTGCCAGTAGTATCAGGACAACGAACACTGAAGCTTTCTTT. The resulting protein is CASSIRTTNTEAFF.